This TCR beta chain emerged from a study of PD-1 blockade in classical Hodgkin lymphoma (TCRdb year 2020). About the study as a whole: Nivolumab dosing was 3 mg/kg intravenously every 2 weeks, continuing until either disease progression or unacceptable toxicity. The study used TCR beta sequencing and CyTOF to define a peripheral blood immune signature of response to PD-1 blockade in classical Hodgkin lymphoma. General study outcomes and caveats: Newly diagnosed patients were reported to have lower baseline TCR diversity than healthy donors, and relapsed/refractory patients were reported to have lower baseline TCR diversity still. The study was restricted to a single clinical trial cohort, and the causes of repertoire differences, possibly disease activity or prior therapy, were left undefined. Trial patients with a complete response had baseline diversity similar to that of newly diagnosed patients, while partial responders and progressors had significantly lower diversity. CD4+ but not CD8+ TCR diversity rose significantly by C4D1 (p=0.0027 vs p=0.16), most apparent in complete responders (p=0.02). Diversity was lower in patients who began nivolumab less than 1 year after ASCT, so these patients were left out of later analyses to avoid confounding by immune reconstitution.

The Qiagen DNeasy kit was used to extract genomic DNA from unsorted PBMCs and from the negatively selected CD4+ and CD8+ fractions. TCR beta CDR3 regions were amplified by immunoSEQ multiplex PCR using primers annealing to V and J segments. A synthetic immune receptor repertoire was used to minimize amplification bias, and any residual bias was removed computationally once sequencing was done. The study's own analysis went as follows. Repertoire diversity was quantified as the Shannon entropy index using custom Python scripts. Unsorted, CD4+ and CD8+ repertoires were analyzed separately, except in combined analyses where CD4+ and CD8+ sequences were merged in silico. A clone counted as expanded when the clone's frequency after treatment rose at least 2-fold relative to C1D1, and clones undetected at baseline were given a pseudocount of 0.5. Singleton clones were defined as clones with 0 or 1 copy at C1D1, and non-singleton clones were defined as clones with 2 or more copies. By matching protein sequences in sorted samples from the same patient, clones expanded in unsorted samples were annotated as CD4+, CD8+ or unknown. Diversity changes from C1D1 to C4D1 were tested in paired samples using Wilcoxon tests. Held by TCRdb, this immuneACCESS table contains in-frame sequences only and omits some clones. Under half of the omission traces to an unresolved V gene where checked; the cause of the rest is unknown. The DNA was the basis for D and trimming; V, J and clone size are from that table. This sample gives around 46,000 clones in total; roughly 89% of them show up just once. The ten largest clonotypes hold about 15% of the sample.

The time point label corresponds to: cycle 4 day 1 (C4D1), after more than 5 weeks of nivolumab. All trial patients had relapsed after autologous stem cell transplantation, with cohorts A, B and C differing in prior brentuximab vedotin exposure. The trial cohort comprised about 60 patients with relapsed/refractory classical Hodgkin lymphoma whose best overall responses were complete response, partial response or progressive disease. Trial patients were treated with single-agent nivolumab in the multi-cohort phase II CheckMate 205 trial. An independent review committee assessed best overall response using the 2007 International Working Group response criteria. PBMCs from the trial were collected at three points: immediately before nivolumab initiation (C1D1), and during therapy at cycle 2 day 1 and cycle 4 day 1. Peripheral blood was collected in 8 mL Vacutainer Cell Preparation Tubes, from which PBMCs were isolated by centrifugation and then cryopreserved.

V was cut back by 3 bases and J by 2 bases, leaving a gap of 9 bases between them. CDR1 and CDR2, per the germline V gene, are SGHRS and YFSETQ. Taken from cysteine to phenylalanine, the CDR3 has 13 residues. The entry retains the CDR3 DNA only, 39 bases that are in frame from base 1. With regard to this clone: Its specific antigen is unknown. No much larger clonotype is one base removed from it; base qualities were not supplied. The same CDR3 arises from other DNA sequences in this sample as well.

Recombination connected TRBV5-1 to TRBJ2-7; the D gene identity is not certain. This TCR was recovered from a human donor with classical Hodgkin lymphoma. The starting material was peripheral blood mononuclear cells (PBMCs), obtained before the fourth cycle of nivolumab. This receptor has the CDR3 CASSSPSPYEQYF. The sequenced DNA is TGCGCCAGCAGCTCTCCGTCGCCCTACGAGCAGTACTTC.